The 3 T cell receptor beta chains below all came from one sample that was sequenced in a study of blood T cell repertoires in COVID-19. The repertoire was sequenced with immunoSEQ multiplex PCR; TCRdb's copy has only in-frame clones and lacks some. The sample records roughly 200,000 clones, less than 90% being singletons. The source material was peripheral blood. Receptor source: a human donor in a cohort sampled during active COVID-19.

The CDR3 here is CASSHRTGGVLAFF. CDR3 sequence (DNA): TGTGCCAGCAGCCACAGGACAGGCGGAGTTTTAGCTTTCTTT. The V gene is TRBV2, the J gene TRBJ1-1; 7 positions agree with TRBD1. The CDR3 totals 14 residues. The germline CDR1 and CDR2 sequences are SNHLY and FYNNEI. Trimming removed 6 bases from V and 10 bases from J; junction bases left unmatched: 14.

The chain carries TRBV7-2 and TRBJ1-5; a weak D match, TRBD1 (6 bases). Germline loops: CDR1 SGHTA, CDR2 FQGNSA. This CDR3 is 15 amino acids long. V lost 3 bases to trimming and J lost 0 bases, with 9 bases between them. The CDR3 DNA is TGTGCCAGCAGCTTCCAGGGGATTAGCAATCAGCCCCAGCATTTT. It specifies CASSFQGISNQPQHF.

This sequence joins TRBV5-1 and TRBJ2-1; D is possibly TRBD2 (6 bases). The V gene's germline CDR1 is SGHRS and CDR2 YFSETQ. The CDR3 is made up of 14 amino acids. V lost 0 bases to trimming and J lost 2 bases, with 6 bases between them. The DNA of the CDR3 is TGCGCCAGCAGCTTGGCGGGAGCCTACAATGAGCAGTTCTTC. Protein sequence: CASSLAGAYNEQFF.